This passage covers 25 T cell receptor beta chains from one sample sequenced in a study of CD8 T cells in Susac syndrome (dated by TCRdb to the late 2010s). Receptors were amplified or captured by the immunoSEQ multiplex PCR assay. RNA was extracted using the RNeasy kit, and roughly 0.5 to 1 microgram was reverse transcribed with random hexamers. Using fastp trimming at Q25 and MiXCR clonotype assembly, TCRdb reanalyzed the public sequencing data and kept in-frame beta chains. Rows matching on CDR3 protein sequence are summarized as one entry with the most common DNA and genes. The sample contains 150,000 to 250,000 distinct CDR3 sequences, nearly 95% of them found a single time. Approximately 0.093% of the sample rests with the top ten. The sequenced material came from CD4+ T cells from PBMCs. The origin of the receptors is a human donor with multiple sclerosis.

The CDR3 loop is CATSREQGWGNQPQHF. The CDR3 region has the DNA TGTGCCACCAGCAGAGAACAGGGCTGGGGCAATCAGCCCCAGCATTTT. This chain uses TRBV15 with TRBJ1-5; tentatively, D is TRBD1 (6 bases). CDR3 length: 16 amino acids. Trimming left V 0 bases short and J 2 bases short, with 11 bases between. The germline CDR1 and CDR2 sequences are LNHNV and YYDKDF (reference sequence).

This clonotype was found once. The J gene is TRBJ1-2, the V gene TRBV7-2; tentatively, D is TRBD1 (6 bases). Germline CDR1 SGHTA, CDR2 FQGNSA. V lost 5 bases and J lost 6, with 28 bases in between. The CDR3 has 18 residues. CDR3 in DNA: TGTGCCAGCAGCCATTATATCCCTCTAAGGGGGACCTCACATGGCTACACCTTC. This encodes CASSHYIPLRGTSHGYTF.

The rearrangement joins TRBV18 to TRBJ1-2, with a weak D call TRBD1 (5 bases). The germline V gene has CDR1 KGHSH and CDR2 LQKENI. Trimming shortened V by 2 bases and J by 6 bases, and 16 bases separated the two germline ends. This CDR3 comprises 15 residues. The CDR3 nucleotides read TGTGCCAGCTCACCAATGAGACAGTCAGCGGATGGCTACACCTTC. Its protein product is CASSPMRQSADGYTF.

The chain combines TRBV29-1 with TRBJ1-1, with D possibly matching TRBD1 (5 bases). The CDR3 has 11 residues. Germline CDR1 reads SQVTM; CDR2 reads ANQGSEA. Deletions cut 6 bases from V and 4 bases from J, with 9 bases between. As DNA, the CDR3 is TGCAGCGTAGACGACAGCACTGAAGCTTTCTTT. As protein: CSVDDSTEAFF.

This clonotype was seen once. This sequence joins TRBV15 and TRBJ2-7; tentative D call: TRBD1 (6 bases). Germline V gives CDR1 LNHNV, CDR2 YYDKDF (reference sequence). The germline V and J ends were trimmed by 1 base and 13 bases, with 14 bases remaining between them. The CDR3 extends over 12 amino acids. Here the CDR3 DNA reads TGTGCCACCAGCAGAGGGGCAACAGGGCGTTACTTC. Encoded protein: CATSRGATGRYF.

The CDR3 nucleotides are TGCAGTGCTAGAGAGGGGGTTTCTTATCAGCCCCAGCATTTT. Protein: CSAREGVSYQPQHF. The rearrangement uses TRBV20-1 and TRBJ1-5; D is possibly TRBD1 (5 bases). V lost 0 bases, J lost 5 bases, and 11 bases lay in between. Germline V gene lookup returns CDR1 DFQATT and CDR2 SNEGSKA (reference sequence). The CDR3 sequence is 14 residues long.

The chain joins TRBV7-2 to TRBJ1-2; 7 nucleotides line up with TRBD1. V dropped 5 bases and J dropped 0; count of bases not matched to a gene: 0. Germline V gene lookup returns CDR1 SGHTA and CDR2 FQGNSA. The CDR3 is 13 amino acids. Written as DNA, the CDR3 is TGTGCCAGCAGCGGGACAGCTAACTATGGCTACACCTTC. Translating gives CASSGTANYGYTF.

The rearrangement joins TRBV29-1 to TRBJ1-2; TRBD1 is a possible D gene (6 bases). Germline CDR1 reads SQVTM; CDR2 reads ANQGSEA. CDR3 size: 11 residues. DNA of the CDR3: TGCAGTGCGGACAGCCCTGGTGGCTACACCTTC. Its translation: CSADSPGGYTF.

The chain links TRBV24-1 to TRBJ2-7, with D possibly being TRBD1 (6 bases). Germline CDR1 and CDR2: KGHDR and SFDVKD. The CDR3 has 12 residues. CDR3: CAGANRTYEQYF. CDR3 DNA sequence: TGTGCGGGGGCAAACCGGACCTACGAGCAGTACTTC.

The V gene is TRBV20-1, the J gene TRBJ2-1; 10 positions agree with TRBD2. Trimming removed 5 bases from V and 6 bases from J; junction bases left unmatched: 10. This CDR3 is 15 amino acids long. From germline, CDR1 is DFQATT and CDR2 SNEGSKA (reference sequence). The DNA for the CDR3 is TGCAGTGCTGTACACGGGACTAGCGCCCTCAATGAGCAGTTCTTC. This sequence encodes CSAVHGTSALNEQFF.

This clonotype is a singleton in its sample. J is TRBJ1-6 and V is TRBV2; D perhaps matches TRBD1 (5 bases). The V gene lost 4 bases and the J gene lost 8 bases, with 9 bases spanning the gap. The CDR3 totals 13 residues. Germline CDR1 and CDR2: SNHLY and FYNNEI. For the CDR3, the DNA is TGTGCCAGCAGTGGCAGGGTTCATTCACCCCTCCACTTT. Translation: CASSGRVHSPLHF.

V usage is TRBV3-1 and J usage is TRBJ1-1; D perhaps matches TRBD1 (6 bases). Deletions cut 5 bases from V and 4 bases from J, with 14 bases between. From germline, CDR1 is LGHDT and CDR2 YNNKEL (reference sequence). The CDR3 has 14 residues. The CDR3 coding sequence is TGTGCCAGCAGCTCATACACAGGGCCCACTGAAGCTTTCTTT. Amino acids: CASSSYTGPTEAFF.

The chain uses TRBV5-1 and TRBJ2-7; 9 positions match TRBD1. After removal of 4 bases from V and 6 bases from J, the junction contained 11 bases not matched to a gene. The CDR3 loop spans 15 amino acids. Germline-derived CDR1 and CDR2 are SGHRS and YFSETQ. The CDR3 bases are TGCGCCAGCAGCCTGTACCGGGACAGGGTGGCCGAGCAGTACTTC. This translates into CASSLYRDRVAEQYF. Based on the CDR3 plus reference TRBV5-1 and TRBJ2-7, the full variable domain is KAGVTQTPRYLIKTRGQQVTLSCSPISGHRSVSWYQQTPGQGLQFLFEYFSETQRNKGNFPGRFSGRQFSNSRSEMNVSTLELGDSALYLCASSLYRDRVAEQYFGPGTRLTVT.

This chain joins TRBV3-1 and TRBJ2-2, with D possibly being TRBD2 (5 bases). CDR1 is LGHDT, CDR2 YNNKEL, per germline (reference sequence). This CDR3 is 14 amino acids long. Between the trimmed V and J ends, which lost 5 bases and 4 bases, there was a span of 11 bases. CDR3 nucleotide sequence: TGTGCCAGCAGCTTACGGGAAACCACCGGGGAGCTGTTTTTT. It yields the protein CASSLRETTGELFF.

The J gene is TRBJ1-1, the V gene TRBV12-3 or TRBV12-4, with D tentatively TRBD1 (6 bases). The V gene lost 4 bases and the J gene lost 3 bases, with 15 bases spanning the gap. This CDR3 is built from 15 residues. CDR3 amino acids: CASSSRGGLDTEAFF. The CDR3 DNA is TGTGCCAGCAGTTCCCGAGGGGGATTGGACACTGAAGCTTTCTTT.

The rearrangement uses TRBV5-1 and TRBJ1-3; unclear D gene. Trimming removed 0 bases from V and 0 bases from J, with 4 bases in between. CDR1 SGHRS and CDR2 YFSETQ come from the germline V gene. This CDR3 region has 14 residues. The CDR3, as DNA: TGCGCCAGCAGCTTGGCCGTCTCTGGAAACACCATATATTTT. Amino acids: CASSLAVSGNTIYF.

J is TRBJ1-1 and V is TRBV18, with 8 bases aligning to TRBD1. Germline V gene sequence: CDR1 KGHSH, CDR2 LQKENI. This CDR3 region has 15 residues. After removal of 2 bases from V and 4 bases from J, the junction contained 6 bases not matched to a gene. CDR3: CASSPNRGRITEAFF. CDR3 nucleotides: TGTGCCAGCTCACCAAACAGGGGGAGGATCACTGAAGCTTTCTTT.

The sample holds one count of this clonotype. The chain combines TRBV7-2 with TRBJ1-2; D may be TRBD1 (5 bases). V shed 1 base and J shed 8 bases, with 8 bases lying between them. CDR1 SGHTA and CDR2 FQGNSA come from the germline V gene. The CDR3 extends over 12 amino acids. The CDR3 here is CASSLVRDGYTF. As DNA, the CDR3 is TGTGCCAGCAGCTTAGTCAGGGACGGCTACACCTTC. Filled out from reference TRBV7-2 and TRBJ1-2, the complete variable domain reads GAGVSQSPSNKVTEKGKDVELRCDPISGHTALYWYRQSLGQGLEFLIYFQGNSAPDKSGLPSDRFSAERTGGSVSTLTIQRTQQEDSAVYLCASSLVRDGYTFGSGTRLTVV.

The chain is built from TRBV18 and TRBJ1-5; D remains ambiguous. CDR1 KGHSH and CDR2 LQKENI come from the germline V gene. V was clipped by 0 bases and J by 0 bases, with 3 bases between them. The CDR3 is 14 residues long. This CDR3 reads CASSPPDSNQPQHF. The CDR3 region has the DNA TGTGCCAGCTCACCACCGGATAGCAATCAGCCCCAGCATTTT.

The CDR3 reads CATSLGQGLPRQFF. The CDR3 nucleotides are TGTGCCACCAGCCTAGGACAGGGACTCCCAAGGCAGTTCTTC. The chain links TRBV15 to TRBJ2-1; TRBD1 aligns across 8 bases. The germline CDR1 and CDR2 sequences are LNHNV and YYDKDF (reference sequence). Losses at the gene ends were 5 bases for V and 12 bases for J; bases not matched to a gene: 12. CDR3 length equals 14 residues.

The V and J genes are TRBV20-1 and TRBJ2-1, with 7 bases fitting TRBD2. V lost 8 bases and J lost 7; bases outside the gene matches: 14. There are 14 residues in the CDR3. Germline V gene sequence: CDR1 DFQATT, CDR2 SNEGSKA (reference sequence). In DNA, the CDR3 is TGCAGTACTCTCCTGGCGGGAGTACATAATGAGCAGTTCTTC. It specifies CSTLLAGVHNEQFF.

The V call is TRBV9, the J call TRBJ1-6, with D possibly being TRBD1 (5 bases). This CDR3 is built from 15 residues. Germline CDR1 and CDR2: SGDLS and YYNGEE. V lost 6 bases to trimming and J lost 3 bases, with 13 bases between them. The CDR3 sequence is CASNQGDFYNSPLHF. In DNA, the CDR3 is TGTGCCAGCAACCAGGGTGACTTCTATAATTCACCCCTCCACTTT.

The chain employs TRBV12-3 or TRBV12-4 and TRBJ2-2; 8 nucleotides agree with TRBD1. Trimming cost V 6 bases and J 8 bases; bases outside gene matches: 11. The CDR3 runs to 15 residues. The CDR3 DNA reads as TGTGCCAGCAGCCCCCAACAGGGACAGGCGGGGGAGCTGTTTTTT. Amino acid sequence: CASSPQQGQAGELFF.

The chain has TRBV15 and TRBJ1-1; D might be TRBD1 (6 bases). Germline V CDR1 and CDR2: LNHNV, YYDKDF (reference sequence). The CDR3 has 16 amino acids. V lost 4 bases and J lost 0, with 15 bases in between. CDR3 region: CATSTWDMTMNTEAFF. For the CDR3, the DNA is TGTGCCACCAGCACCTGGGACATGACGATGAACACTGAAGCTTTCTTT. The whole variable domain, remainder taken from reference TRBV15 and TRBJ1-1, is DAMVIQNPRYQVTQFGKPVTLSCSQTLNHNVMYWYQQKSSQAPKLLFHYYDKDFNNEADTPDNFQSRRPNTSFCFLDIRSPGLGDTAMYLCATSTWDMTMNTEAFFGQGTRLTVV.

This clonotype was counted once. The chain has TRBV6-5 and TRBJ2-7, with D unresolved. Trimming left V 8 bases short and J 4 bases short, with 12 bases between. Per the germline V gene, CDR1 is MNHEY and CDR2 is SVGAGI. The CDR3 is 12 residues long. The CDR3 DNA reads as TGTGCCAGCTATGGCCTGAATTACGAGCAGTACTTC. Its protein is CASYGLNYEQYF.